This T cell receptor beta chain was identified in a study of shared clonotypes between healthy human individuals. Study conclusions and caveats: Tissue TCR repertoires likely differ from these blood-only repertoires.

Worth noting for this clone: No antigen is known for it.

In the original analysis: Junction-only sequences produced by ImmunoSEQ had no quality scores, so filtering differed. Some clones are missing from TCRdb's copy, which holds only in-frame ones; the method was immunoSEQ multiplex PCR. D and trimming were read from the DNA, whereas the V and J calls and clone size are those reported in that table. Of 550,000 to 800,000 clones listed, less than 95% were seen once; the top ten hold 34%. The CDR3 loop spans 15 amino acids. Germline V lookup: CDR1 SEHNR, CDR2 FQNEAQ (reference sequence). The ends lost 1 base at V and 1 base at J; junction bases unmatched: 2. Adults of Caucasian background living in Nashville, Tennessee made up all donors. Combining CD45RO+ cells with CCR7-negative CD45RA+ TemRA cells gave CD8 memory.

Sequences were obtained from memory CD8+ T cells from PBMCs. Subset here: CD45RO+ cells pooled with CCR7-negative TemRA cells. V usage is TRBV7-9 and J usage is TRBJ1-1; 8 bases map to TRBD1. The sequence came from a man younger than 35 in good health. Some clones in this sample may be carry-over from other donors' samples. CDR3 residues: CASSLDTGGNTEAFF. The CDR3 bases are TGTGCCAGCAGCTTAGATACAGGGGGGAACACTGAAGCTTTCTTT.